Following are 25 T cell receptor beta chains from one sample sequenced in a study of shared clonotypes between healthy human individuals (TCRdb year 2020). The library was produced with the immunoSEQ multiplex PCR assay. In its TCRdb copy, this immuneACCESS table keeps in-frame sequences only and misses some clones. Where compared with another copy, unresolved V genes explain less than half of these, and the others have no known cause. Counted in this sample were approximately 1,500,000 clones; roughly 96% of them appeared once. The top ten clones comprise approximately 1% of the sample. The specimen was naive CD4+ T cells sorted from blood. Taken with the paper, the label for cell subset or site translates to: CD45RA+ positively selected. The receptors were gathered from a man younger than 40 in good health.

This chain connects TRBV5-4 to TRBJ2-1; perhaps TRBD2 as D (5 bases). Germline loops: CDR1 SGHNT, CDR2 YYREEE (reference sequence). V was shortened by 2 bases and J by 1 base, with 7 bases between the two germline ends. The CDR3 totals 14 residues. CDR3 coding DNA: TGTGCCAGCAGCTTCGGGGTTTCCTACAATGAGCAGTTCTTC. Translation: CASSFGVSYNEQFF.

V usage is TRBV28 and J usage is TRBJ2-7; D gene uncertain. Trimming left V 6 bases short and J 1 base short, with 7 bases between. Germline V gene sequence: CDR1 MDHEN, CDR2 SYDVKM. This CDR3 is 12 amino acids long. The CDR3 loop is CASRSVSYEQYF. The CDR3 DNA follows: TGTGCCAGCAGGTCAGTATCCTACGAGCAGTACTTC.

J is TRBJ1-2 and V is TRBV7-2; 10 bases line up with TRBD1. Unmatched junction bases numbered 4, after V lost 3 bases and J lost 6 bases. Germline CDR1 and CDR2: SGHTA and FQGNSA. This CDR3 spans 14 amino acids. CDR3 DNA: TGTGCCAGCAGCTTCGGACAGGGGGATGATGGCTACACCTTC. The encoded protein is CASSFGQGDDGYTF. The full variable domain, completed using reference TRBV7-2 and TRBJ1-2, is GAGVSQSPSNKVTEKGKDVELRCDPISGHTALYWYRQSLGQGLEFLIYFQGNSAPDKSGLPSDRFSAERTGGSVSTLTIQRTQQEDSAVYLCASSFGQGDDGYTFGSGTRLTVV.

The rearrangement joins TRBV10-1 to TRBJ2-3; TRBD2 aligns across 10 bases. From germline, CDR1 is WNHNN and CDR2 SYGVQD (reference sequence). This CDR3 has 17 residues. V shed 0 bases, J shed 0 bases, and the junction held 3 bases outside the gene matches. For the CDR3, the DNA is TGCGCCAGCAGTGAGTCGGTGACTAGCGGGAGCACAGATACGCAGTATTTT. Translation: CASSESVTSGSTDTQYF.

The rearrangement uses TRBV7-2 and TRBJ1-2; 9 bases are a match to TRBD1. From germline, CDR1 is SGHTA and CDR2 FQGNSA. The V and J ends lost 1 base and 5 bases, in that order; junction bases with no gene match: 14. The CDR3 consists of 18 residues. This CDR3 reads CASSLGPVRTGVIYGYTF. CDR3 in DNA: TGTGCCAGCAGCTTAGGCCCAGTCCGGACAGGGGTAATTTATGGCTACACCTTC.

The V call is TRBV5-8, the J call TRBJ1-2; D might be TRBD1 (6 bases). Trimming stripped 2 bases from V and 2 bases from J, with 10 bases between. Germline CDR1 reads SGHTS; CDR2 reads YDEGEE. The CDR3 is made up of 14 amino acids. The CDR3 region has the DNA TGTGCCAGCAGCTTTTACAGGGAAAACTATGGCTACACCTTC. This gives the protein CASSFYRENYGYTF. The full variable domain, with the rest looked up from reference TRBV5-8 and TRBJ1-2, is EAGVTQSPTHLIKTRGQQATLRCSPISGHTSVYWYQQALGLGLQFLLWYDEGEERNRGNFPPRFSGRQFPNYSSELNVNALELEDSALYLCASSFYRENYGYTFGSGTRLTVV.

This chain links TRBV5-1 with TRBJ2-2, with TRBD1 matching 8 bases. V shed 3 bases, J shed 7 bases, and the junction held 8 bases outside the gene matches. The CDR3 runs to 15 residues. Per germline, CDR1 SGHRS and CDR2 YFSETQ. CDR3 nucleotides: TGCGCCAGCAGCTACATGACAGGGGTGGTCGGGGAGCTGTTTTTT. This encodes CASSYMTGVVGELFF.

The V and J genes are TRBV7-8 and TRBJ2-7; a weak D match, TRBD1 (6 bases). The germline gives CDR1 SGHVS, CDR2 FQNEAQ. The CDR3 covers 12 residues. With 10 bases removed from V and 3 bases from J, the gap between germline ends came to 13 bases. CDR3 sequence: CATTGQIYEQYF. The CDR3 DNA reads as TGTGCCACCACAGGGCAGATCTACGAGCAGTACTTC. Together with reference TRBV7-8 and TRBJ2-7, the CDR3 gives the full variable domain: GAGVSQSPRYKVAKRGQDVALRCDPISGHVSLFWYQQALGQGPEFLTYFQNEAQLDKSGLPSDRFFAERPEGSVSTLKIQRTQQEDSAVYLCATTGQIYEQYFGPGTRLTVT.

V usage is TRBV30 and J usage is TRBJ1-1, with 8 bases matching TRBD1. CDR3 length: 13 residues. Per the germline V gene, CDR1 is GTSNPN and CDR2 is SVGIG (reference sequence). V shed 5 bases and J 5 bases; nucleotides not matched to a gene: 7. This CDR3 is CAWAHRGATEAFF. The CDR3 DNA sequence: TGTGCCTGGGCCCACAGGGGGGCTACTGAAGCTTTCTTT.

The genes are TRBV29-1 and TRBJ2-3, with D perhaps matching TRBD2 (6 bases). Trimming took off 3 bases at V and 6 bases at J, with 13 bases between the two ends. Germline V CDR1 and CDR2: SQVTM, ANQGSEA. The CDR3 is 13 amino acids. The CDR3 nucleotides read TGCAGCGTTGATCTCGGCGGGGAGGATACGCAGTATTTT. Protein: CSVDLGGEDTQYF.

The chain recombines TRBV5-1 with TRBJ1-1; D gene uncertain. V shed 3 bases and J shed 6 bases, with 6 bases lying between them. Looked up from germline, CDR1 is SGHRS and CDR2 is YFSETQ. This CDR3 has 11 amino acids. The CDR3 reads CASSSEAEAFF. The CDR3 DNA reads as TGCGCCAGCAGCTCAGAAGCTGAAGCTTTCTTT.

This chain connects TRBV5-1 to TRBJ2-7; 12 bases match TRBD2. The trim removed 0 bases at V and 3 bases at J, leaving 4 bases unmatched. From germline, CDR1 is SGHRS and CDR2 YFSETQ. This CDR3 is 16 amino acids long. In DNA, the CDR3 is TGCGCCAGCAGCTTGGACGGGACTAGCGGGTACTACGAGCAGTACTTC. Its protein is CASSLDGTSGYYEQYF.

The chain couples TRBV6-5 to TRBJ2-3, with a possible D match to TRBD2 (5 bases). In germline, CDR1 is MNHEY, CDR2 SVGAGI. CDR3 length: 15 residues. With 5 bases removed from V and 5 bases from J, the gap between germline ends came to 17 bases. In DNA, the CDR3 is TGTGCCAGCAGTGGGGTGGCGGTGGGGAGAGATACGCAGTATTTT. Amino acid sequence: CASSGVAVGRDTQYF.

This chain's CDR3 is CASSLGTPETQYF. The CDR3, as DNA: TGTGCCAGCAGCCTCGGGACGCCGGAGACCCAGTACTTC. The chain joins TRBV5-5 to TRBJ2-5; the D gene could be TRBD1 or TRBD2 (5 bases each). With 4 bases removed from V and 5 bases from J, the gap between germline ends came to 12 bases. Germline lookup yields CDR1 SGHKS and CDR2 YYEKEE (reference sequence). The CDR3 has 13 residues.

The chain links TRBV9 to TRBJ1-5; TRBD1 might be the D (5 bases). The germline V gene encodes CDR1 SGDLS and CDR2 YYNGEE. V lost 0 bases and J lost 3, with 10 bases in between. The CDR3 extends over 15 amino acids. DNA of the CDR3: TGTGCCAGCAGCGTAGGGGGGGAGGTCAATCAGCCCCAGCATTTT. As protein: CASSVGGEVNQPQHF.

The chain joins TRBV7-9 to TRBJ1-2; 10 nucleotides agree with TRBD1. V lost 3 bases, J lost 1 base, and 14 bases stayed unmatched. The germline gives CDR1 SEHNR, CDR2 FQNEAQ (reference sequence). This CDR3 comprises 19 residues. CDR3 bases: TGTGCCAGCAGCTTGAAGCTATGGGACAGGGGAGGCTTTAACTATGGCTACACCTTC. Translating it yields CASSLKLWDRGGFNYGYTF. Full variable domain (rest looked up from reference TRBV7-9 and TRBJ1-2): DTGVSQNPRHKITKRGQNVTFRCDPISEHNRLYWYRQTLGQGPEFLTYFQNEAQLEKSRLLSDRFSAERPKGSFSTLEIQRTEQGDSAMYLCASSLKLWDRGGFNYGYTFGSGTRLTVV.

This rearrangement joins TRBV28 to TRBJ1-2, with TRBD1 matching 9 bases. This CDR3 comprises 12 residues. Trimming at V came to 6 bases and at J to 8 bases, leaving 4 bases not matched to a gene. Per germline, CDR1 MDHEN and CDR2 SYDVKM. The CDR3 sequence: CASRQGTGGYTF. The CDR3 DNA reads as TGTGCCAGCAGGCAGGGGACAGGGGGCTACACCTTC.

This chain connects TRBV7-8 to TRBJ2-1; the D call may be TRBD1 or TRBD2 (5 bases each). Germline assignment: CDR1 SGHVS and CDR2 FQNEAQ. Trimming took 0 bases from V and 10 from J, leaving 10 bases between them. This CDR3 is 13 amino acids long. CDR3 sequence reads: CASSLAGVIEQFF. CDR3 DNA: TGTGCCAGCAGCTTAGCGGGGGTTATAGAGCAGTTCTTC.

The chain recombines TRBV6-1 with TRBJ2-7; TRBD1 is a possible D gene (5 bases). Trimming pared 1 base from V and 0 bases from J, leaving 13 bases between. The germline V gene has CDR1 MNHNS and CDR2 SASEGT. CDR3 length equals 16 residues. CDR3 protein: CASSEEATRASYEQYF. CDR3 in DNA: TGTGCCAGCAGTGAAGAAGCAACCAGGGCCTCCTACGAGCAGTACTTC.

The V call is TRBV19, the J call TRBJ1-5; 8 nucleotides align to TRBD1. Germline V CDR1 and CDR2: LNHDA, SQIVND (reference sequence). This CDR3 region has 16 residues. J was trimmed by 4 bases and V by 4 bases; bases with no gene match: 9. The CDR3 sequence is CASSTGGDGINQPQHF. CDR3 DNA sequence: TGTGCCAGTAGTACAGGGGGCGACGGCATAAATCAGCCCCAGCATTTT.

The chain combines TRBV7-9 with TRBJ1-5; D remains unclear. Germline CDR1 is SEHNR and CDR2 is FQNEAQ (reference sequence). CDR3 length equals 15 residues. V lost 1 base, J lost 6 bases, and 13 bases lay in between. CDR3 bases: TGTGCCAGCAGCTTAGAAGTACCTGCGGGTCAGCCCCAGCATTTT. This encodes CASSLEVPAGQPQHF.

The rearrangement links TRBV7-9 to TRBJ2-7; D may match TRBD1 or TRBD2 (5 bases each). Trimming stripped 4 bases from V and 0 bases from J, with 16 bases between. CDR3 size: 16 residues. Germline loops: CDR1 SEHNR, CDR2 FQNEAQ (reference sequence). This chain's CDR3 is CASSSDRGSSSYEQYF. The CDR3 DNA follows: TGTGCCAGCAGCTCTGACCGGGGCTCGAGCTCCTACGAGCAGTACTTC.

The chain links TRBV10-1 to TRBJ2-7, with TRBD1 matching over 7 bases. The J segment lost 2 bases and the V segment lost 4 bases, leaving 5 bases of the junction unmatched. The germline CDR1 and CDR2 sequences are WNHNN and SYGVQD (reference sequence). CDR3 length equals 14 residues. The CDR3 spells CASSGQGRPYEQYF. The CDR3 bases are TGCGCCAGCAGTGGACAGGGTAGGCCCTACGAGCAGTACTTC.

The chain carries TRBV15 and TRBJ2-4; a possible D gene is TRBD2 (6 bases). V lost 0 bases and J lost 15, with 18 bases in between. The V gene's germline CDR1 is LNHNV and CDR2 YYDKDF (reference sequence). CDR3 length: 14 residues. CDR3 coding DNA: TGTGCCACCAGCAGAGAGGTTGGAGGGTGGTCGATGTACTTC. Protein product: CATSREVGGWSMYF.

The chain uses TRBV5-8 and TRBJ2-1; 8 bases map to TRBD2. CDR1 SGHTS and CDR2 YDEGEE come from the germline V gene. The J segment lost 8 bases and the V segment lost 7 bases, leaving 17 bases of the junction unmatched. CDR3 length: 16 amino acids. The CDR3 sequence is CASPTASGSLLYEQFF. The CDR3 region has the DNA TGTGCCAGCCCAACGGCTAGCGGGTCACTTCTCTATGAGCAGTTCTTC.